The entry below gives a single T cell receptor beta chain sequence along with its context. Its binding antigen is unknown. No base quality information exists; no much larger clone differs at one position. This sample is drawn from a study of T cell changes during pregnancy in multiple sclerosis (dated by TCRdb to about 2019). Context from the whole study: In women with multiple sclerosis, the researchers looked at how the T cell repertoire shifted as pregnancy progressed.

CDR1 and CDR2 are drawn from the germline V gene: LGHNA, YSLEER. From its cysteine to its phenylalanine, the CDR3 spans 15 amino acids. Only the CDR3 part of the read is kept: 45 bases, read in frame from the first base. The trim is 0 bases for V and 2 bases for J, with a gap of 10 bases between the germline ends. Libraries were constructed by the immunoSEQ multiplex PCR assay. This is the immuneACCESS table as TCRdb keeps it, with only in-frame sequences that have V and J called. A part of the clones is gone; compared with another copy, unresolved V genes explain less than half, and the rest is unexplained. The table for this sample lists 25,000 to 35,000 clones; nearly 90% of them were counted only once. The ten biggest clones cover under 0.75% of the sample.

This sample comprised CD4+ T cells from peripheral blood mononuclear cells, obtained in the third trimester of pregnancy. The origin of this receptor is a female donor in good health, enrolled as a control in a pregnancy study. The sequence links TRBV4-3 to TRBJ1-2, with the D segment identity uncertain. The nucleotide sequence is given as TGCGCCAGCAGCCAAGAGTGGTCAGGCAACTATGGCTACACCTTC. Its protein is CASSQEWSGNYGYTF.